The 8 T cell receptor beta chains given below trace back to one sample, sequenced in a study of CD8 T cells in ankylosing spondylitis. TCRdb reprocessed the 5' RACE reads with MiXCR, giving one entry per CDR3 protein. The sample lists just over 300,000 distinct CDR3 sequences, around 21% seen once, with roughly 4% in the top ten. Sequencing was done on a sample of blood, either unsorted or a sorted T cell fraction (not recorded which). The receptors were sampled from a female donor with ankylosing spondylitis or in good health (not recorded which).

This clonotype occurred a few times. CDR3 amino acids: CAWSVGTGGEAFF. The CDR3 bases are TGTGCCTGGAGTGTTGGGACAGGGGGTGAAGCTTTCTTT. The V and J genes are TRBV30 and TRBJ1-1; the match to TRBD1 covers 11 bases. The CDR3 sequence is 13 residues long. J gave up 7 bases and V 0 bases, and 1 base lay outside the gene matches. CDR1 GTSNPN and CDR2 SVGIG come from the germline V gene (reference sequence).

This clonotype has a handful of counts. This chain links TRBV10-3 with TRBJ2-1; D perhaps matches TRBD1 (5 bases). Trimming removed 2 bases at V and 0 bases at J, with 8 bases between. The CDR3 totals 15 residues. The germline V gene encodes CDR1 ENHRY and CDR2 SYGVKD. Here the CDR3 reads CAISEGADSYNEQFF. The CDR3 DNA sequence: TGTGCCATCAGTGAGGGGGCGGACTCCTACAATGAGCAGTTCTTC.

This clonotype was recorded at least ten times. The rearrangement links TRBV29-1 to TRBJ2-1; D ambiguous. The germline V gene encodes CDR1 SQVTM and CDR2 ANQGSEA. The CDR3 is 15 amino acids. V lost 1 base to trimming and J lost 5 bases, with 15 bases between them. CDR3 residues: CSVEGAPSAHNEQFF. In DNA, the CDR3 is TGCAGCGTTGAAGGAGCTCCTTCTGCCCACAATGAGCAGTTCTTC.

This clonotype was observed a few times. V is TRBV6-5 and J is TRBJ2-3; TRBD2 matches 11 bases. This CDR3 spans 16 amino acids. V was clipped by 2 bases and J by 5 bases; unmatched bases: 6. CDR1 and CDR2 (germline): MNHEY, SVGAGI. This CDR3 is CASSYAGTSGLDTQYF. DNA for the CDR3: TGTGCCAGCAGTTACGCCGGGACTAGCGGATTAGATACGCAGTATTTT.

This chain connects TRBV5-8 to TRBJ2-7; 8 nucleotides line up with TRBD1. V trimming: 3 bases; J trimming: 4 bases; junction bases outside the gene matches: 9. This CDR3 is built from 15 residues. Germline V gene data show CDR1 as SGHTS and CDR2 as YDEGEE. DNA of the CDR3: TGTGCCAGCAGCTGGGCGGACAGGGTCACTTACGAGCAGTACTTC. Its protein is CASSWADRVTYEQYF. The full variable domain, rest sourced from reference TRBV5-8 and TRBJ2-7, is EAGVTQSPTHLIKTRGQQATLRCSPISGHTSVYWYQQALGLGLQFLLWYDEGEERNRGNFPPRFSGRQFPNYSSELNVNALELEDSALYLCASSWADRVTYEQYFGPGTRLTVT.

To note about this clonotype: A read error is possible here, since a much larger clone lies one base away. The genes are TRBV5-1 and TRBJ2-2; 7 nucleotides line up with TRBD1. CDR3 length: 15 amino acids. Trimming took 2 bases from V and 5 from J; bases not matched to a gene: 6. The germline gives CDR1 SGHRS, CDR2 YFSETQ. The CDR3 coding sequence is TGCGCCAGCAGCTTAATGACAGGGCAGACCGGGGAGCTGTTTTTT. Encoded protein: CASSLMTGQTGELFF.

J is TRBJ2-1 and V is TRBV7-2; 11 nucleotides match TRBD2. The V gene's germline CDR1 is SGHTA and CDR2 FQGNSA. The CDR3 consists of 13 residues. V was pared by 6 bases and J by 9 bases, with 4 bases of the junction left unmatched. The CDR3 region has the DNA TGTGCCAGCAGTGGGACTAGCGGCGGTGAGCAGTTCTTC. Its protein is CASSGTSGGEQFF.

The chain uses TRBV7-2 and TRBJ2-5; 10 positions agree with TRBD1. This CDR3 has 15 amino acids. The germline V gene has CDR1 SGHTA and CDR2 FQGNSA. The trim removed 3 bases at V and 5 bases at J, leaving 6 bases unmatched. The CDR3 nucleotides read TGTGCCAGCAGCTTCCGACAGGGGGCTATGGAGACCCAGTACTTC. Its protein product is CASSFRQGAMETQYF.